There are a few counts of the clone carrying this T cell receptor beta chain. Its antigen remains unidentified. These data are taken from a study of T cells in Graves' hyperthyroidism and ophthalmopathy. Overall study findings and caveats: Most clonotypes expanded in thyroid above 0.001 were likewise present in blood. Through a model of 13 V-J features, ophthalmopathy was separated from stable hyperthyroidism.

The authors took PBMCs from roughly 9.3 ml fresh peripheral blood. CDR3 size: 14 residues. With 6 bases clipped from V and 2 bases from J, the junction kept 6 bases outside the gene matches. Germline V lookup: CDR1 DFQATT, CDR2 SNEGSKA (reference sequence). The source material, RNA transcripts, was used to amplify TCR beta CDR3 regions. When the TCR CDR3 underwent first-round RT-PCR, the HTBI primer set was used. TCRdb analysed the multiplex PCR reads with MiXCR anew, one entry per CDR3 protein. Here the sample spans around 300,000 distinct CDR3 sequences, over 11% being singletons. This chain joins TRBV20-1 and TRBJ2-3; 9 bases are shared with TRBD1. This sequence originates from a woman in her twenties or thirties with Graves' hyperthyroidism. The sample consisted of blood. The CDR3: CSAPGTGNTDTQYF. The CDR3 region has the DNA TGCAGTGCCCCCGGGACAGGGAACACAGATACGCAGTATTTT.